Below, 5 T cell receptor beta chains from the same sample are listed, as sequenced in a study of blood T cell repertoires in COVID-19. The protocol was immunoSEQ multiplex PCR, while the TCRdb copy is restricted to in-frame clones and leaves out a portion. Here the sample spans 55,000 to 80,000 clones, 80% to 95% being singletons. Sequencing input: peripheral blood. Receptors originate from a human donor in a cohort sampled during active COVID-19.

The chain couples TRBV7-3 to TRBJ2-5; 7 positions match TRBD2. Germline CDR1 and CDR2: SGHTA and FQGTGA. V dropped 5 bases and J dropped 9; count of bases not matched to a gene: 15. This CDR3 has 15 amino acids. The CDR3, as DNA: TGTGCCAGCAGCGTGACTAGCCTCACGTCGGCGGCCCAGTACTTC. As protein: CASSVTSLTSAAQYF.

The chain is built from TRBV19 and TRBJ2-1, with 14 bases aligning to TRBD2. Per the germline V gene, CDR1 is LNHDA and CDR2 is SQIVND (reference sequence). The CDR3 is 16 residues long. The J segment lost 9 bases and the V segment lost 7 bases, leaving 11 bases of the junction unmatched. The CDR3 DNA is TGTGCCAGTAAAAGGCCGGGACTAGCGGGAGTGGGTGAGCAGTTCTTC. This translates into CASKRPGLAGVGEQFF.

The chain employs TRBV30 and TRBJ2-1; the D is unclear. The CDR3 has 13 amino acids. Germline CDR1 GTSNPN, CDR2 SVGIG (reference sequence). The V end lost 6 bases, the J end lost 0 bases, and 9 bases lay between the germline ends. CDR3 sequence (DNA): TGTGCCTGTACAGAAAGCTCCTACAATGAGCAGTTCTTC. Protein: CACTESSYNEQFF.

The chain joins TRBV3-1 (or the pseudogene TRBV3-2) to TRBJ1-2; tentative D call: TRBD1 (5 bases). The ends were cut back, 0 bases at V and 7 bases at J, with 15 bases in the middle. Germline V gives CDR1 LGHDT, CDR2 YNNKEL (reference sequence). This CDR3 is 15 amino acids long. CDR3 sequence reads: CASSQDRQSRSGYTF. DNA for the CDR3: TGTGCCAGCAGCCAAGATCGACAGAGTAGGAGTGGCTACACCTTC.

The V gene is TRBV5-1, the J gene TRBJ2-1; 10 positions match TRBD2. This CDR3 spans 16 amino acids. CDR1 and CDR2 from the germline V gene are SGHRS and YFSETQ. J lost 0 bases, V lost 3 bases, and 3 bases had no gene match. CDR3 amino acids: CASSSSSGGSYNEQFF. The DNA of the CDR3 is TGCGCCAGCAGCTCCTCTAGCGGGGGCTCCTACAATGAGCAGTTCTTC.